The clone carrying this T cell receptor (beta chain) has a count of ten or more. As yet, its antigen is unknown. The source of the sample is a study of spatial heterogeneity in lung cancer. Overall study: On average, each unique TCR and UMI combination appeared more than ten times in raw reads.

Study-level findings and limits: Follow-up blood showed ubiquitous expanded tumor TCRs less than blood at resection did.

Germline V gene lookup returns CDR1 WSHSY and CDR2 SAAADI. CDR3 size: 12 residues. Trimming pared 7 bases from V and 3 bases from J, leaving 9 bases between. TCRdb used MiXCR to reprocess the 5' RACE reads, holding one entry per CDR3 protein. The table records about 45,000 distinct CDR3 sequences, approximately 7% of them present only once. Time point in this sample: sample taken at primary tumor resection. Sequencing covered unsorted whole RNA taken from tumor, nontumor lung or frozen PBMC. The sequence came from a female donor with early-stage non-small cell lung cancer. The material was PBMCs, obtained at surgery. The chain couples TRBV10-2 to TRBJ2-5; D is perhaps TRBD2 (6 bases). The CDR3, as DNA: TGCGCCAGCACTGCGGGGAAAGAGACCCAGTACTTC. It encodes CASTAGKETQYF.